This T cell receptor (beta chain) came from a study of shared clonotypes between healthy human individuals. Study-wide background: Three plates each covered CD4 naive and memory; CD8 naive two, CD8 memory one. Points from the study as a whole: It was expected that sequencing depth would affect clonotype sharing among donors. Clonotypes that were shared across several donors made up roughly 5.2% of naive CD4 clonotypes.

Naive CD8 populations comprised CD45RO-negative cells positively selected for CCR7, excluding terminally differentiated effector memory CD45RA+ cells. From germline, CDR1 is SQVTM and CDR2 ANQGSEA. The V gene end was trimmed by 6 bases and the J gene end by 6 bases; junction bases not matched to a gene: 9. This CDR3 spans 13 amino acids. Some clones are missing from TCRdb's copy, which holds only in-frame ones; the method was immunoSEQ multiplex PCR. Here the sample spans about 820,000 clones, approximately 92% being singletons. Note on this clone: No antigen is known for it.

The sample consisted of naive CD8+ T cells sorted from blood. The receptor's source is a man aged 25-40 years in good health. V and J are TRBV29-1 and TRBJ2-7, with TRBD1 matching over 9 bases. The chain's CDR3 is CSVDGTGKGEQYF. CDR3 bases: TGCAGCGTGGATGGGACAGGGAAGGGCGAGCAGTACTTC.